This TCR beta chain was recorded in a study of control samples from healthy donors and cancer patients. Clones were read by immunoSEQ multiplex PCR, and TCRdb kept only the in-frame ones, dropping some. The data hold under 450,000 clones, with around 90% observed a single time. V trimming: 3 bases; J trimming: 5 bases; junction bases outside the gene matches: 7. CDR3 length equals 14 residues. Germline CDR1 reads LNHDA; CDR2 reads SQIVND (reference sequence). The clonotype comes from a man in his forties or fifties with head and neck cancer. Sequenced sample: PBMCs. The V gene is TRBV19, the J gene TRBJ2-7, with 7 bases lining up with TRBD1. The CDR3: CASSIETGPNEQYF. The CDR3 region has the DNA TGTGCCAGTAGTATCGAGACAGGGCCCAACGAGCAGTACTTC.